These 9 T cell receptor beta chains were sequenced from one sample in a study of CD8 T cells in ankylosing spondylitis. The study, taken as a whole, reports: Ankylosing spondylitis blood appeared to carry a characteristic TCR beta motif of roughly eight highly homologous variants.

No antigen has been identified for these receptors. One entry per CDR3 protein results from TCRdb running MiXCR on the 5' RACE reads. Of 670,000 or so distinct CDR3 sequences detected, 15% to 20% appear once; the ten largest clones hold approximately 18%. The sequencing input was blood, either unsorted or a sorted T cell fraction (not recorded which). These TCRs come from a male donor with ankylosing spondylitis.

This clonotype was observed a few times. The CDR3 spells CASRTRSPGYTF. CDR3 sequence (DNA): TGTGCCAGCCGGACTAGATCCCCTGGCTACACCTTC. The chain couples TRBV2 to TRBJ1-2; D uncertain. The germline V and J ends were trimmed by 8 bases and 7 bases, with 14 bases remaining between them. Germline values: CDR1 SNHLY, CDR2 FYNNEI. The length of the CDR3 is 12 residues.

The V gene is TRBV29-1, the J gene TRBJ2-7; D is possibly TRBD1 (6 bases). Germline V gene data show CDR1 as SQVTM and CDR2 as ANQGSEA. V lost 6 bases and J 6 bases, leaving 12 bases between the germline ends. The CDR3 has 11 residues. Written as DNA, the CDR3 is TGCAGCGTCACGGGACAAACCGAGCAGTACTTC. This codes for CSVTGQTEQYF.

The rearrangement links TRBV7-3 to TRBJ2-3, with 12 bases aligning to TRBD2. Germline lookup yields CDR1 SGHTA and CDR2 FQGTGA. V shed 5 bases and J 3 bases; nucleotides not matched to a gene: 6. The CDR3 contains 16 residues. In nucleotides, the CDR3 is TGTGCCAGCAGCCCTAGCGGGGGGGCCGGGACAGATACGCAGTATTTT. It codes for CASSPSGGAGTDTQYF.

In its sample, this clonotype was seen many times. The chain employs TRBV20-1 and TRBJ1-2, with D possibly matching TRBD1 (5 bases). This CDR3 has 13 amino acids. CDR1 DFQATT and CDR2 SNEGSKA come from the germline V gene (reference sequence). V shed 6 bases and J shed 3 bases, with 14 bases lying between them. The CDR3 nucleotides are TGCAGTGCCTCAGGGAGGTTGGACTATGGCTACACCTTC. It is translated as CSASGRLDYGYTF.

This clonotype was seen at least ten times. This sequence joins TRBV15 and TRBJ1-2; possibly TRBD1 for D (5 bases). The CDR3 totals 13 residues. Germline V gene sequence: CDR1 LNHNV, CDR2 YYDKDF (reference sequence). Trimming removed 2 bases at V and 4 bases at J, with 8 bases between. CDR3 protein: CATSRPGTYGYTF. The CDR3 DNA sequence: TGTGCCACCAGCAGACCCGGGACCTATGGCTACACCTTC.

This CDR3 is CASRPLTGDRTEAFF. In DNA form, the CDR3 reads TGTGCCAGCAGGCCTCTGACAGGGGACCGGACTGAAGCTTTCTTT. The gene calls are TRBV27 and TRBJ1-1; TRBD1 matches at 8 bases. The CDR3 consists of 15 residues. The junction had 11 bases not matched to a gene; V was cut back by 6 bases and J by 5 bases. Germline loops: CDR1 MNHEY, CDR2 SMNVEV (reference sequence).

This clonotype has a count of ten or more. This chain uses TRBV12-3 or TRBV12-4 with TRBJ1-2; 11 bases line up with TRBD1. V trimming: 6 bases; J trimming: 6 bases; junction bases outside the gene matches: 6. This CDR3 contains 14 residues. The CDR3 loop reads CASSRGQGAHGYTF. In DNA form, the CDR3 reads TGTGCCAGCAGCCGTGGACAGGGGGCACATGGCTACACCTTC.

The CDR3 region has the DNA TGTGCCAGCAGCTTAGACAGAACCTTGAACACTGAAGCTTTCTTT. It is translated as CASSLDRTLNTEAFF. The rearrangement uses TRBV7-9 and TRBJ1-1; no reliable D call. The CDR3 has 15 amino acids. Trimming left V 1 base short and J 0 bases short, with 9 bases between. Germline V gene data show CDR1 as SEHNR and CDR2 as FQNEAQ (reference sequence).

This clonotype has more than one count but fewer than ten. The chain carries TRBV10-3 and TRBJ1-2, with D perhaps TRBD1 (5 bases). CDR1 is ENHRY and CDR2 is SYGVKD in the germline V gene. The CDR3 runs to 13 residues. V shed 2 bases and J shed 6 bases, with 10 bases lying between them. CDR3 sequence reads: CAISEAVGDGYTF. The CDR3 DNA is TGTGCCATCAGTGAGGCTGTGGGGGATGGCTACACCTTC.